The 3 T cell receptor beta chains below were found in one sample sequenced in a study of blood T cell repertoires in COVID-19. Clones were sequenced by immunoSEQ multiplex PCR, and TCRdb holds only the in-frame ones, with some missing. The data show 130,000 to 150,000 clones, 88% seen once. Sequenced material: peripheral blood. Receptors were obtained from a human donor in a cohort sampled during active COVID-19.

This chain links TRBV6-5 with TRBJ2-7; a weak D match, TRBD1 (5 bases). This CDR3 comprises 13 residues. Per the germline V gene, CDR1 is MNHEY and CDR2 is SVGAGI. V was clipped by 0 bases and J by 6 bases, with 9 bases between them. The CDR3 DNA is TGTGCCAGCAGTTACTCGAGTCAGGGCGAGCAGTACTTC. Translating it yields CASSYSSQGEQYF.

Written as DNA, the CDR3 is TGTGCCAGCAAAAGCGGCGAGGGAACAGAGACCCAGTACTTC. It specifies CASKSGEGTETQYF. V usage is TRBV2 and J usage is TRBJ2-5; perhaps TRBD2 as D (5 bases). The CDR3 contains 14 residues. Germline lookup yields CDR1 SNHLY and CDR2 FYNNEI. V was pared by 7 bases and J by 4 bases, with 16 bases between.

This clone was recorded a few times. Written as DNA, the CDR3 is TGTGCCAGCAGCAGACAGGGATACGAGCAGTACTTC. Residues: CASSRQGYEQYF. This chain uses TRBV7-9 with TRBJ2-7; TRBD1 aligns across 7 bases. CDR1 is SEHNR, CDR2 FQNEAQ, per germline (reference sequence). The CDR3 totals 12 residues. J gave up 4 bases and V 5 bases, and 2 bases lay outside the gene matches.